Listed below are T cell receptor beta chains from one sample, sequenced in a study of cytomegalovirus exposure and HLA in healthy donors. Method: immunoSEQ multiplex PCR; TCRdb's copy keeps in-frame clones and lacks some. This sample has about 97,000 clones; 75% to 90% occur once, and the top ten carry under 5%. The specimen sequenced was PBMCs. All receptors derive from a man aged 25 to 40 in good health and CMV-seronegative. The CDR3 runs from the conserved cysteine through the conserved F or W. A D gene is named only where the DNA matches it firmly. Clone size is stated in some rows and not others, as once, few, many or a class when expanded.

CDR3aa,CDR3nt,j_gene,abundance,v_gene,d_gene
CATSDRDNQPQHF,TGTGCCACCAGCGACAGGGACAATCAGCCCCAGCATTTT,TRBJ1-5,NA,TRBV15,TRBD1
CASSSRGRTEDEQYF,TGTGCCAGCAGCTCTCGCGGACGGACGGAGGACGAGCAGTACTTC,TRBJ2-7,once,TRBV7-3,NA
CASSLGTGTNEQYF,TGTGCTAGCAGCTTAGGGACAGGGACTAACGAGCAGTACTTC,TRBJ2-7,NA,TRBV7-7,TRBD1
CASSPGLGAREQYF,TGTGCCAGCTCACCTGGGTTGGGGGCCCGCGAGCAGTACTTC,TRBJ2-7,once,TRBV18,NA
CASMGPRSGQETQYF,TGCGCCAGCATGGGACCTAGGAGCGGGCAAGAGACCCAGTACTTC,TRBJ2-5,NA,TRBV10-2,NA
CASSSGTGTETQYF,TGTGCCAGCAGCTCCGGGACAGGGACAGAGACCCAGTACTTC,TRBJ2-5,NA,TRBV11-3,TRBD1
CASSSGGNTEAFF,TGTGCCAGCTCATCCGGGGGGAACACTGAAGCTTTCTTT,TRBJ1-1,NA,TRBV7-3,NA
CASSLQGSTEAFF,TGCGCCAGCAGCCTACAGGGTTCCACTGAAGCTTTCTTT,TRBJ1-1,few,TRBV5-1,NA
CAWSPNTYEQYF,TGTGCCTGGAGCCCCAATACATACGAGCAGTACTTC,TRBJ2-7,few,TRBV30,NA
CASSGPGSSYNSPLHF,TGTGCCAGCAGTGGACCGGGGAGCTCCTATAATTCACCCCTCCACTTT,TRBJ1-6,once,TRBV2,NA
CAISEGGGPSGANVLTF,TGTGCCATCAGTGAGGGGGGGGGACCATCTGGGGCCAACGTCCTGACTTTC,TRBJ2-6,NA,TRBV10-3,TRBD2
CASSYSGGSLGEQYF,TGTGCCAGCAGTTACTCGGGCGGGAGTTTGGGGGAGCAGTACTTC,TRBJ2-7,NA,TRBV6-5,TRBD2
CASSLVPGEQDTQYF,TGCGCCAGCAGCTTGGTGCCAGGGGAACAGGATACGCAGTATTTT,TRBJ2-3,NA,TRBV5-1,NA
CASSQGPGVHNEQFF,TGCGCCAGCAGCCAAGGGCCAGGTGTCCACAATGAGCAGTTCTTC,TRBJ2-1,NA,TRBV4-1,NA
CATWDWSSYEQYF,TGTGCCACCTGGGACTGGAGCTCCTACGAGCAGTACTTC,TRBJ2-7,once,TRBV28,NA
CASSSGGYGYTF,TGTGCCAGCAGTTCAGGGGGCTATGGCTACACCTTC,TRBJ1-2,NA,TRBV6-5,TRBD1
CASRMTPQRGGLSYEQYF,TGTGCCAGCAGGATGACCCCTCAGCGGGGGGGCCTCTCCTACGAGCAGTACTTC,TRBJ2-7,once,TRBV7-8,TRBD2
CAWGSMADTQYF,TGTGCCTGGGGTAGTATGGCAGATACGCAGTATTTT,TRBJ2-3,NA,TRBV30,NA
CASSLGRGGQTDTQYF,TGTGCCAGCAGCTTAGGCCGGGGGGGTCAGACAGATACGCAGTATTTT,TRBJ2-3,once,TRBV13,TRBD2
CASSPTGQGDYGYTF,TGTGCCAGCAGCCCGACGGGACAGGGTGACTATGGCTACACCTTC,TRBJ1-2,once,TRBV9,TRBD1
CASSLGDRGNEKLFF,TGTGCCAGCAGCTTGGGAGACAGGGGAAATGAAAAACTGTTTTTT,TRBJ1-4,NA,TRBV5-8,TRBD1
CAIRETADHGSGQYF,TGTGCCATCCGGGAGACAGCAGACCACGGGTCAGGGCAGTACTTC,TRBJ2-7,NA,TRBV10-3,NA